This T cell receptor beta chain was profiled in a study of T cells after yellow fever vaccination. The CDR3 sequence is 15 residues long. After removal of 5 bases from V and 5 bases from J, the junction contained 4 bases not matched to a gene. In germline, CDR1 is SGHTA, CDR2 FQGNSA. Template-switching 5'RACE yielded the TCR cDNA; a universal primer site and UMIs were added in the process. MiXCR was run by TCRdb on the 5' RACE reads, yielding one entry per CDR3 protein. The sample carries about 85,000 distinct CDR3 sequences, about 14% recorded once. General study results and limits: Primary-vaccination clones mostly resurfaced post-booster (roughly 97% CD4, 75% to 90% CD8).

The specimen comprised CD8+ T cells not binding an NS4B(214-222) dextramer, sorted from PBMCs, sampled around 3 weeks after the first yellow fever vaccination. The chain joins TRBV7-2 to TRBJ2-1; 12 nucleotides agree with TRBD2. This TCR came from a man younger than 35 who received the YFV17D yellow fever vaccine. Written as DNA, the CDR3 is TGTGCCAGCAGCATTCTAGCGGGGGGGGACAATGAGCAGTTCTTC. Translation: CASSILAGGDNEQFF.